This passage covers 2 T cell receptor beta chains from one sample sequenced in a study of blood T cells in healthy people across ages (dated by TCRdb to between 2015 and 2017). Receptor amplification or capture employed 5' RACE. The instrument was an Illumina HiSeq 2500. A second PCR of roughly 7 to 11 cycles was performed with a sample-barcoded 5' primer and a J-beta primer mix. TCRdb reprocessed the public reads (quality trimming at Q25 with fastp, clone calling with MiXCR) and kept in-frame beta chains. Rows are unified per CDR3 protein, each entry keeping the most common DNA and genes. Present in this sample are 660,000 or so distinct CDR3 sequences, roughly 50% of which were seen just once. The ten largest make up 30% to 40% of the sample. Sequenced sample: blood. The source of these receptors is a man between 60 and 70 years old in good health.

The V gene is TRBV28, the J gene TRBJ1-5; the D gene is possibly TRBD1 (5 bases). The CDR3 is 19 amino acids. Germline V CDR1 and CDR2: MDHEN, SYDVKM. The V and J ends lost 5 bases and 2 bases respectively, with 25 bases between them. CDR3 in amino acids: CASSTSPGLGAIGNQPQHF. CDR3 nucleotide sequence: TGTGCCAGCAGTACTTCACCGGGCCTAGGGGCAATTGGCAATCAGCCCCAGCATTTT.

V is TRBV18 and J is TRBJ1-2; no firm D call. The germline V gene has CDR1 KGHSH and CDR2 LQKENI. V lost 1 base and J 3 bases, leaving 12 bases between the germline ends. The CDR3 extends over 15 amino acids. In DNA, the CDR3 is TGTGCCAGCTCACCACGGCAGGAAGGAGACTATGGCTACACCTTC. It specifies CASSPRQEGDYGYTF.